This T cell receptor (beta chain) was identified during a study of blood T cell repertoires in COVID-19. The CDR3 is 16 amino acids. J was trimmed by 5 bases and V by 2 bases; bases with no gene match: 9. Germline V gene data show CDR1 as KGHSH and CDR2 as LQKENI. Using immunoSEQ multiplex PCR, the repertoire was profiled, and TCRdb retains in-frame clones only, with some absent. Among approximately 200,000 clones listed, 70% to 90% were seen once. This clonotype was obtained from a man aged 25-45 years who had recovered from COVID-19. The V gene is TRBV18, the J gene TRBJ2-3, with 8 bases matching TRBD2. Sequenced material: PBMCs or T cells enriched from blood (not recorded which). This chain's CDR3 is CASSPNPGGSGDTQYF. CDR3 DNA sequence: TGTGCCAGCTCACCAAATCCGGGAGGGAGTGGAGATACGCAGTATTTT.